The 30 T cell receptor beta chains in this list originate from one sample, sequenced in a study of blood T cell repertoires in COVID-19. Here immunoSEQ multiplex PCR was the method, and the copy in TCRdb shows in-frame clones only, minus some. The repertoire consists of approximately 250,000 clones, with approximately 88% occurring once and the leading ten covering roughly 1.2%. The sequencing input was PBMCs or T cells enriched from blood (not recorded which). The receptors here all came from a woman aged 40-49 years with acute COVID-19.

The chain couples TRBV7-9 to TRBJ1-6; D unclear. Germline CDR1 SEHNR, CDR2 FQNEAQ (reference sequence). The CDR3 runs to 15 residues. The V gene lost 1 base and the J gene lost 11 bases, with 15 bases spanning the gap. CDR3 sequence reads: CASSLEGELGTPLHF. CDR3 nucleotides: TGTGCCAGCAGCTTAGAGGGAGAACTGGGGACACCCCTCCACTTT.

This clone turned up a few times. The chain has TRBV28 and TRBJ1-1, with a weak D call TRBD1 (6 bases). The CDR3 has 15 amino acids. The germline V gene encodes CDR1 MDHEN and CDR2 SYDVKM. V gave up 8 bases and J gave up 6 bases, with 22 bases separating them. The chain's CDR3 is CASVTSDRGVPEAFF. For the CDR3, the DNA is TGTGCCAGCGTTACTTCGGACAGAGGCGTACCTGAAGCTTTCTTT.

As DNA, the CDR3 is TGTGCCAGCAGCCAATTTCGACCTAATAAGAGGTACAATGAGCAGTTCTTC. Residues: CASSQFRPNKRYNEQFF. The chain joins TRBV11-2 to TRBJ2-1, with unresolved D. CDR1 and CDR2 from the germline V gene are SGHAT and FQNNGV. The V end was cut by 5 bases, the J end by 4 bases, with 21 bases between. This CDR3 is 17 amino acids long.

The chain uses TRBV18 and TRBJ2-2, with TRBD1 as a possible D gene (5 bases). The V and J ends lost 2 bases and 0 bases respectively, with 10 bases between them. The CDR3 sequence is 16 residues long. The germline V gene has CDR1 KGHSH and CDR2 LQKENI. The CDR3 here is CASSPSQGANTGELFF. The CDR3 bases are TGTGCCAGCTCACCATCGCAGGGCGCGAACACCGGGGAGCTGTTTTTT.

V gene TRBV5-4 combines with J gene TRBJ2-5; D unresolved. With 4 bases removed from V and 2 bases from J, the gap between germline ends came to 12 bases. Germline CDR1 and CDR2: SGHNT and YYREEE (reference sequence). The CDR3 loop spans 14 amino acids. CDR3 loop: CASSPGPGQETQYF. DNA of the CDR3: TGTGCCAGCAGCCCTGGCCCAGGACAAGAGACCCAGTACTTC.

This clone was recorded once. The rearrangement joins TRBV28 to TRBJ1-1; D unclear. Trimming removed 8 bases from V and 5 bases from J, with 9 bases in between. Germline V lookup: CDR1 MDHEN, CDR2 SYDVKM. There are 11 residues in the CDR3. CDR3 amino acids: CASPSRTEAFF. CDR3 DNA sequence: TGTGCCAGCCCTTCGCGGACTGAAGCTTTCTTT. Filled out from reference TRBV28 and TRBJ1-1, the complete variable domain reads DVKVTQSSRYLVKRTGEKVFLECVQDMDHENMFWYRQDPGLGLRLIYFSYDVKMKEKGDIPEGYSVSREKKERFSLILESASTNQTSMYLCASPSRTEAFFGQGTRLTVV.

The CDR3 region has the DNA TGTGCCAGCAGCGGACAGGGTGGTTATCAGCCCCAGCATTTT. This encodes CASSGQGGYQPQHF. The chain recombines TRBV6-5 with TRBJ1-5; 8 nucleotides match TRBD1. Per the germline V gene, CDR1 is MNHEY and CDR2 is SVGAGI. The V and J ends lost 6 bases and 5 bases, in that order; junction bases with no gene match: 6. The CDR3 consists of 14 residues.

V gene TRBV2 combines with J gene TRBJ1-5; D ambiguous. The germline CDR1 and CDR2 sequences are SNHLY and FYNNEI. The CDR3 is 16 amino acids. V was pared by 7 bases and J by 0 bases, with 16 bases between. In nucleotides, the CDR3 is TGTGCCAGCACCCCGGAGGCACTAATTAGCAATCAGCCCCAGCATTTT. Amino acids: CASTPEALISNQPQHF.

CDR3 sequence: CAWSPAWGEFYGYTF. CDR3 coding DNA: TGTGCCTGGAGTCCAGCTTGGGGGGAGTTCTATGGCTACACCTTC. The V and J genes are TRBV30 and TRBJ1-2; D is possibly TRBD1 (5 bases). Trimming shortened V by 2 bases and J by 4 bases, and 17 bases separated the two germline ends. The V gene's germline CDR1 is GTSNPN and CDR2 SVGIG (reference sequence). The CDR3 covers 15 residues.

The rearrangement links TRBV30 to TRBJ1-2; D is possibly TRBD1 (5 bases). Trimming shortened V by 4 bases and J by 4 bases, and 10 bases separated the two germline ends. The CDR3 totals 12 residues. Per germline, CDR1 GTSNPN and CDR2 SVGIG (reference sequence). CDR3 in amino acids: CAWTQVIYGYTF. The DNA for the CDR3 is TGTGCCTGGACACAGGTGATCTATGGCTACACCTTC.

The rearrangement links TRBV9 to TRBJ2-1, with a tentative D call TRBD2 (5 bases). Germline lookup yields CDR1 SGDLS and CDR2 YYNGEE. This CDR3 comprises 17 residues. Trimming took 0 bases from V and 0 from J, leaving 13 bases between them. The CDR3 region has the DNA TGTGCCAGCAGCGTAGACCTAGGTGGGAGCTCCTACAATGAGCAGTTCTTC. Protein sequence: CASSVDLGGSSYNEQFF.

This clone is a singleton in its sample. In nucleotides, the CDR3 is TGTGCCAGCAGTGAATCTTCTCCGGGAATTCAGTACTTC. The encoded protein is CASSESSPGIQYF. This rearrangement joins TRBV25-1 to TRBJ2-4, with D perhaps matching TRBD2 (5 bases). This CDR3 spans 13 amino acids. The V and J ends lost 1 base and 10 bases respectively, with 11 bases between them. The germline V gene encodes CDR1 MGHDK and CDR2 SYGVNS.

The V gene is TRBV9, the J gene TRBJ2-3, with 8 bases aligning to TRBD2. The CDR3 covers 16 residues. The ends lost 0 bases at V and 2 bases at J; junction bases unmatched: 5. The germline CDR1 and CDR2 sequences are SGDLS and YYNGEE. The CDR3 DNA sequence: TGTGCCAGCAGCGTAGGCCTAGCGGGCTACACAGATACGCAGTATTTT. Translating gives CASSVGLAGYTDTQYF.

The chain links TRBV2 to TRBJ2-3, with D perhaps matching TRBD1 (6 bases). The V gene's germline CDR1 is SNHLY and CDR2 FYNNEI. V was pared by 4 bases and J by 1 base, with 12 bases between. The CDR3 is made up of 15 amino acids. The CDR3 coding sequence is TGTGCCAGCAGTGTCCCACAGGGTGGCACAGATACGCAGTATTTT. It encodes CASSVPQGGTDTQYF.

The gene calls are TRBV6-1 and TRBJ1-1; no firm D call. Per germline, CDR1 MNHNS and CDR2 SASEGT. CDR3 length equals 15 residues. Trimming cost V 3 bases and J 5 bases, with 16 bases left between them. The CDR3 loop reads CASSDLSEGKTEAFF. The CDR3 nucleotides are TGTGCCAGCAGTGACCTCTCGGAGGGAAAGACTGAAGCTTTCTTT.

The sample holds one count of this clone. The V and J genes are TRBV4-3 and TRBJ1-2; 8 bases align to TRBD1. The germline V gene encodes CDR1 LGHNA and CDR2 YSLEER. V shed 4 bases, J shed 6 bases, and the junction held 16 bases outside the gene matches. This CDR3 region has 17 residues. The CDR3 region is CASSPKRGLYRGDGYTF. The CDR3 nucleotides read TGCGCCAGCAGCCCCAAGAGGGGCCTTTACAGGGGGGATGGCTACACCTTC.

This clone appeared a few times. This rearrangement joins TRBV10-1 to TRBJ1-1; maybe TRBD1 (5 bases). The length of the CDR3 is 15 residues. Per germline, CDR1 WNHNN and CDR2 SYGVQD (reference sequence). Between the trimmed V and J ends, which lost 3 bases and 3 bases, there was a span of 14 bases. CDR3 sequence reads: CASSEGQGEDTEAFF. CDR3 bases: TGCGCCAGCAGTGAAGGTCAAGGGGAGGACACTGAAGCTTTCTTT.

This chain joins TRBV5-1 and TRBJ2-1; 9 nucleotides match TRBD2. CDR1 is SGHRS and CDR2 is YFSETQ in the germline V gene. This CDR3 is 15 amino acids long. V lost 2 bases to trimming and J lost 3 bases; unmatched junction nucleotides: 3. The CDR3 DNA reads as TGCGCCAGCAGCTTTGAACTAGCGGGCTACAATGAGCAGTTCTTC. The encoded protein is CASSFELAGYNEQFF.

CDR3 sequence: CASRRTSGRITGELFF. Written as DNA, the CDR3 is TGTGCCAGCAGGAGGACTAGCGGGAGAATCACCGGGGAGCTGTTTTTT. The rearrangement links TRBV2 to TRBJ2-2; 13 nucleotides match TRBD2. The CDR3 sequence is 16 residues long. CDR1 SNHLY and CDR2 FYNNEI come from the germline V gene. V was pared by 6 bases and J by 4 bases, with 5 bases of the junction left unmatched.

V and J are TRBV6-5 and TRBJ2-1; maybe TRBD1 (6 bases). The CDR3 is 15 amino acids. V shed 7 bases and J shed 0 bases, with 13 bases lying between them. Per the germline V gene, CDR1 is MNHEY and CDR2 is SVGAGI. CDR3 sequence: CASTGTPSSYNEQFF. CDR3 bases: TGTGCCAGCACCGGGACACCGAGCTCCTACAATGAGCAGTTCTTC.

The rearrangement links TRBV30 to TRBJ2-1; 9 bases map to TRBD1. V shed 3 bases and J 6 bases; nucleotides not matched to a gene: 21. The CDR3 is 19 amino acids. Germline V gives CDR1 GTSNPN, CDR2 SVGIG (reference sequence). The CDR3 region has the DNA TGTGCCTGGAGCAAAGGGGTATCGGACAGGGGATTCTATGCCAATGAGCAGTTCTTC. Amino acids: CAWSKGVSDRGFYANEQFF.

This rearrangement joins TRBV28 to TRBJ1-2; weak D call: TRBD1 (6 bases). V gave up 2 bases and J gave up 3 bases, with 10 bases separating them. Germline V gene lookup returns CDR1 MDHEN and CDR2 SYDVKM. CDR3 length: 14 amino acids. CDR3 nucleotides: TGTGCCAGCAGTTTAGGACGGACAGACTATGGCTACACCTTC. It translates to CASSLGRTDYGYTF.

The CDR3 DNA is TGTGCCAGCAGCCGACAGGGTACTAATGAAAAACTGTTTTTT. Its translation: CASSRQGTNEKLFF. The chain recombines TRBV14 with TRBJ1-4; 7 bases fit TRBD1. Germline V lookup: CDR1 SGHDN, CDR2 FVKESK. After removal of 4 bases from V and 2 bases from J, the junction contained 1 base not matched to a gene. CDR3 length equals 14 residues.

The V gene is TRBV11-2, the J gene TRBJ2-3, with 12 bases fitting TRBD2. CDR1 SGHAT and CDR2 FQNNGV come from the germline V gene. This CDR3 has 18 residues. J was trimmed by 2 bases and V by 1 base; bases with no gene match: 7. The CDR3 nucleotides are TGTGCCAGCAGCTTAGCAGCGAGGACTAGCGGGAACACAGATACGCAGTATTTT. Its translation: CASSLAARTSGNTDTQYF.

The J gene is TRBJ2-2, the V gene TRBV19; 9 positions agree with TRBD1. The junction had 6 bases not matched to a gene; V was cut back by 5 bases and J by 5 bases. Germline V gene sequence: CDR1 LNHDA, CDR2 SQIVND (reference sequence). This CDR3 has 15 residues. CDR3 DNA sequence: TGTGCCAGTAGTCCGGGACAGGGCGGTACCGGGGAGCTGTTTTTT. Protein: CASSPGQGGTGELFF.

The rearrangement links TRBV5-1 to TRBJ2-5; perhaps TRBD2 as D (5 bases). Germline assignment: CDR1 SGHRS and CDR2 YFSETQ. The CDR3 consists of 13 residues. The V end was cut by 3 bases, the J end by 3 bases, with 9 bases between. The CDR3 sequence: CASSSGSEETQYF. The CDR3 DNA follows: TGCGCCAGCAGCTCGGGGTCGGAAGAGACCCAGTACTTC.

V gene TRBV7-9 combines with J gene TRBJ2-7; possibly TRBD1 for D (6 bases). The V end was cut by 5 bases, the J end by 4 bases, with 27 bases between. Germline CDR1 SEHNR, CDR2 FQNEAQ (reference sequence). The CDR3 runs 18 residues. CDR3 nucleotides: TGTGCCAGCAGCCCGCCCCTAGGGGACACAGCTCCCACGTACGAGCAGTACTTC. The encoded protein is CASSPPLGDTAPTYEQYF.

The J gene is TRBJ2-7, the V gene TRBV5-4, with D possibly matching TRBD2 (7 bases). From germline, CDR1 is SGHNT and CDR2 YYREEE (reference sequence). Trimming cost V 0 bases and J 6 bases, with 10 bases left between them. CDR3 size: 13 residues. The CDR3 DNA sequence: TGTGCCAGCAGCTTGGACAGGGAGGGCGAGCAGTACGTC. Its protein is CASSLDREGEQYV.

V gene TRBV27 combines with J gene TRBJ1-5, with D perhaps TRBD1 (5 bases). Germline V gives CDR1 MNHEY, CDR2 SMNVEV (reference sequence). This CDR3 comprises 15 residues. The V end lost 2 bases, the J end lost 4 bases, and 12 bases lay between the germline ends. The CDR3 reads CASSLVGGFNQPQHF. The DNA of the CDR3 is TGTGCCAGCAGTTTAGTCGGGGGGTTTAATCAGCCCCAGCATTTT.

The chain uses TRBV29-1 and TRBJ2-5; unclear D gene. Trimming pared 1 base from V and 2 bases from J, leaving 5 bases between. The length of the CDR3 is 12 residues. Germline-derived CDR1 and CDR2 are SQVTM and ANQGSEA. In DNA, the CDR3 is TGCAGCGTTGAAGGCGGACAAGAGACCCAGTACTTC. Translation gives CSVEGGQETQYF. Full variable domain (outside the CDR3, taken from reference TRBV29-1 and TRBJ2-5): SAVISQKPSRDICQRGTSLTIQCQVDSQVTMMFWYRQQPGQSLTLIATANQGSEATYESGFVIDKFPISRPNLTFSTLTVSNMSPEDSSIYLCSVEGGQETQYFGPGTRLLVL.